This T cell receptor (beta chain) was found in a study of blood T cells in healthy people across ages. V lost 2 bases, J lost 6 bases, and 3 bases stayed unmatched. Germline values: CDR1 SGHRS, CDR2 YFSETQ. This CDR3 comprises 13 residues. Primers used in a second PCR of about 6 to 11 cycles were a sample-barcoded 5' primer and a J-beta primer mix. Using its own MiXCR run on the 5' RACE reads, TCRdb lists one record per CDR3 protein. The repertoire includes 800,000 to 950,000 distinct CDR3 sequences, around 46% of them detected once, and over 10% sits in the top ten. V and J are TRBV5-1 and TRBJ1-2; 8 bases line up with TRBD1. The receptor was derived from a man aged 30-40 years in good health. Input material: blood. This CDR3 is CASSLQGEDGYTF. The CDR3 DNA is TGCGCCAGCAGCTTACAGGGGGAGGATGGCTACACCTTC.